Detailed here is one T cell receptor (beta chain). CDR3 length: 14 residues. Trimming stripped 4 bases from V and 0 bases from J, with 8 bases between. Germline assignment: CDR1 SGHRS and CDR2 YFSETQ. This entry comes from a study of shared clonotypes between healthy human individuals. Overall study context: Aged between 18 and 49, the donors were a couple of women and a few men.

Every immunoSEQ plate was one replicate of a subset's evenly spread DNA. TCRdb's table, derived via immunoSEQ multiplex PCR, lists solely in-frame clones and lacks some. The sample consists of hundreds of thousands of clones, approximately 79% of them appearing once. The specimen was memory CD4+ T cells sorted from blood. Subset meaning: CD45RA-negative fraction. The TCR comes from a man aged 25 to 45 in good health. The rearrangement joins TRBV5-1 to TRBJ2-1; D is ambiguous. The DNA for the CDR3 is TGCGCCAGCAGCCCGAGCAACTCCTACAATGAGCAGTTCTTC. Amino acids: CASSPSNSYNEQFF.